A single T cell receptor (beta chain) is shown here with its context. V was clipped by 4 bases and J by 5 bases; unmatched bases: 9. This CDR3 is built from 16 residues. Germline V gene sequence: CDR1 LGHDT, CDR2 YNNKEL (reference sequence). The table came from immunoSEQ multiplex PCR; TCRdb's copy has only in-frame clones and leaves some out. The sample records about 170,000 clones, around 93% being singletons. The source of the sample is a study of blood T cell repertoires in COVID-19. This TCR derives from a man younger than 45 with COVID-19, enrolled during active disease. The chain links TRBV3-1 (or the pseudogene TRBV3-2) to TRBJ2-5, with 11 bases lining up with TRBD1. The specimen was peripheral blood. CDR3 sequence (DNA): TGTGCCAGCAGCCGGAGGACAGGGGGCGCAGGGGAGACCCAGTACTTC. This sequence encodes CASSRRTGGAGETQYF.